Described below is a single T cell receptor beta chain sequence and its context. The antigen is unknown. Unique molecular identifiers were used in preparing the TCRbeta library. TCRdb independently ran MiXCR on the PCR reads; one entry per CDR3 protein. The sample holds around 800,000 distinct CDR3 sequences; approximately 15% are singletons and the top ten take approximately 5%. This entry belongs to a study of T-cell reconstitution after alpha-beta-depleted transplantation in children. CDR3 length: 14 residues. V lost 4 bases to trimming and J lost 2 bases, with 9 bases between them. Germline values: CDR1 SGDLS, CDR2 YYNGEE. Overall study results and limits: About two months after transplant, alpha-beta T cells reportedly came from several hundred expanded graft clones. Surviving recipient T cells and thymic progenitors accounted for the high day-60 TCRbeta diversity observed in some patients. Newly produced T cells mostly accounted for T-cell counts and diversity one year post-transplant.

The chain joins TRBV9 to TRBJ2-2, with D unresolved. This specimen was PBMCs, mostly from graft donor cells, taken 360 days after TCRalphabeta/CD19-depleted stem cell transplant. This sequence was found in a male patient younger than 18 who had a stem cell transplant for acute lymphoblastic leukemia, so the T cells may come from the graft donor. For the CDR3, the DNA is TGTGCCAGCAGCCCGAACGGTAACACCGGGGAGCTGTTTTTT. It is translated as CASSPNGNTGELFF. The variable domain in full, with the rest retrieved from reference TRBV9 and TRBJ2-2, is DSGVTQTPKHLITATGQRVTLRCSPRSGDLSVYWYQQSLDQGLQFLIQYYNGEERAKGNILERFSAQQFPDLHSELNLSSLELGDSALYFCASSPNGNTGELFFGEGSRLTVL.